The source of this TCR beta chain is a study of shared clonotypes between healthy human individuals. Original handling: Junction-only sequences without quality scores came from ImmunoSEQ, so filtering differed. TCRdb keeps only in-frame clones here, not all; method: immunoSEQ multiplex PCR. The DNA gave D and trimming, while V, J and clone size come from that table. There are millions of clones in the sample; about 92% occur only once, and 0.39% lies in the top ten. V gave up 7 bases and J gave up 3 bases; unmatched junction bases: 8. The CDR3 is 15 residues long. Germline V lookup: CDR1 SEHNR, CDR2 FQNEAQ (reference sequence). Naive CD4+ cells were CD45RA-selected; the remaining cells were memory.

This receptor was obtained from a man younger than 35 in good health. Some clones in this sample may be carry-over from other donors' samples. V usage is TRBV7-9 and J usage is TRBJ1-4; 7 bases align to TRBD1. The material sequenced was naive CD4+ T cells from PBMCs. Subset indicated: CD45RA+ positively selected. CDR3 protein: CASITDRVANEKLFF. As DNA, the CDR3 is TGTGCCAGCATCACTGACAGGGTGGCTAATGAAAAACTGTTTTTT.